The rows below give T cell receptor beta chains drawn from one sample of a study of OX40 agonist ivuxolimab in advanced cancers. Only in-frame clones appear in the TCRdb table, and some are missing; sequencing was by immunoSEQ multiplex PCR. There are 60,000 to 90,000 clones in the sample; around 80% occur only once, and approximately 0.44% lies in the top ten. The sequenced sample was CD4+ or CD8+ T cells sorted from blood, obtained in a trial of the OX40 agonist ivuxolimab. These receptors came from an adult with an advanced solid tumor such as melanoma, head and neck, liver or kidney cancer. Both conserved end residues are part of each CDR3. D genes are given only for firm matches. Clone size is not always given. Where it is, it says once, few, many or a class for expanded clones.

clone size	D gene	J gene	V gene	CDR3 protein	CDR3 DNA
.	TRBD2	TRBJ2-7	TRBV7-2	CASSAGLAGEQYF	TGTGCCAGCAGCGCTGGACTAGCGGGGGAGCAGTACTTC
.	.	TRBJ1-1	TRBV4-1	CASTRKRVNTEAFF	TGCGCCAGCACACGGAAGAGGGTAAACACTGAAGCTTTCTTT
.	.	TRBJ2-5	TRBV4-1	CASSHRPLRLVETQYF	TGCGCCAGCAGCCATCGGCCCCTAAGACTAGTTGAGACCCAGTACTTC
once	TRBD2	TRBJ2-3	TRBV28	CASSRGGTPMAQYF	TGTGCCAGCAGTCGCGGGGGGACTCCTATGGCGCAGTATTTT
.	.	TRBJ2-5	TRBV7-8	CASSLTEGGRETQYF	TGTGCCAGCAGCCTCACCGAGGGGGGCCGGGAGACCCAGTACTTC
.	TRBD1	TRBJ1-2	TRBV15	CATSMDYDRVGYGYTF	TGTGCCACCAGCATGGATTACGACAGGGTAGGCTATGGCTACACCTTC
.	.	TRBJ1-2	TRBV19	CASKPGSYGYTF	TGTGCCAGTAAACCGGGATCGTATGGCTACACCTTC
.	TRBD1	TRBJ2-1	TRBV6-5	CASSGGTGPYNEQFF	TGTGCCAGCAGTGGCGGGACAGGTCCCTACAATGAGCAGTTCTTC
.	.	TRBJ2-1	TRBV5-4	CASSLTRSSYNEQFF	TGTGCCAGCAGCTTGACCCGCAGCTCCTACAATGAGCAGTTCTTC
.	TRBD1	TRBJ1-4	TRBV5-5	CASSFGPDRFNEKLFF	TGTGCCAGCAGCTTCGGCCCGGACAGGTTTAATGAAAAACTGTTTTTT
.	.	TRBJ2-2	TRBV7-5	CVRSFPGQDNTGELFF	TGTGTCAGAAGCTTCCCGGGACAGGATAACACCGGGGAGCTGTTTTTT
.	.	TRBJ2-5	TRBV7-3	CASSPSTSQETQYF	TGTGCCAGCAGCCCAAGTACCTCGCAAGAGACCCAGTACTTC